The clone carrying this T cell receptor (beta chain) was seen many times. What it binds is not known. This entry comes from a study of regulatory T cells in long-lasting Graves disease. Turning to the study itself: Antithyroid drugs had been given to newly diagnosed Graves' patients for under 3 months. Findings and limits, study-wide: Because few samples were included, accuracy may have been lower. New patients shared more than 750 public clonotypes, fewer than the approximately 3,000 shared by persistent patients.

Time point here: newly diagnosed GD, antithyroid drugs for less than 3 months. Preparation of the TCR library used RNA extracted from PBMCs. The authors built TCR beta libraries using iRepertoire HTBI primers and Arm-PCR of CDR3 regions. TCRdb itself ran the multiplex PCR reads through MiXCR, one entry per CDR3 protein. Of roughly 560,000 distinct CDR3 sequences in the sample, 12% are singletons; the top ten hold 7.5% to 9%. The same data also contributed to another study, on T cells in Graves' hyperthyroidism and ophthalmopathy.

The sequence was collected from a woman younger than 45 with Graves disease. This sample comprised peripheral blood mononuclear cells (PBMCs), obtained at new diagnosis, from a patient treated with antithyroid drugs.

Here the CDR3 reads CASSKQGAGNTIYF. The CDR3 DNA sequence: TGTGCCAGCAGCAAACAGGGGGCTGGAAACACCATATATTTT. The V and J genes are TRBV2 and TRBJ1-3; 8 nucleotides match TRBD1. V shed 6 bases and J 2 bases; nucleotides not matched to a gene: 3. Per the germline V gene, CDR1 is SNHLY and CDR2 is FYNNEI. The CDR3 consists of 14 residues.